Each of the 8 T cell receptor beta chains below was sequenced from the same sample in a study of T cell responses to AZD1222 COVID-19 vaccine (dated by TCRdb to the early 2020s). In the paper's terms, the time point label means: about 28 days (+/-7) after the second vaccine dose. Libraries were prepared through the immunoSEQ multiplex PCR assay. Entries here come from immuneACCESS through TCRdb and include only in-frame sequences with V and J called. Some clones fail to appear in such tables; in the studies checked, an unresolved V gene covers under half of the shortfall, and the cause of the remainder is unknown. Across this sample there are 140,000 or so clones, with 88% seen only once. 3% to 4% of the sample is taken by the ten largest. The material sequenced was peripheral blood, taken 28 days after the second AZD1222 dose. The receptor source for this set is an adult who received the AZD1222 COVID-19 vaccine.

The V gene is TRBV15, the J gene TRBJ2-5; tentatively, D is TRBD1 (6 bases). CDR3 length: 13 residues. The germline gives CDR1 LNHNV, CDR2 YYDKDF (reference sequence). The ends were cut back, 0 bases at V and 5 bases at J, with 7 bases in the middle. This CDR3 reads CATSRDQGETQYF. Here the CDR3 DNA reads TGTGCCACCAGCAGAGATCAGGGGGAGACCCAGTACTTC.

J is TRBJ1-2 and V is TRBV18; D unresolved. The ends were cut back, 2 bases at V and 6 bases at J, with 16 bases in the middle. Germline-derived CDR1 and CDR2 are KGHSH and LQKENI. CDR3 size: 15 residues. The CDR3 bases are TGTGCCAGCTCACCATCCGGGTCCTATTGGGATGGCTACACCTTC. It is translated as CASSPSGSYWDGYTF.

The chain combines TRBV5-6 with TRBJ1-5, with a weak D call TRBD1 (6 bases). Germline V lookup: CDR1 SGHDT, CDR2 YYEEEE. CDR3 size: 14 residues. V lost 4 bases, J lost 6 bases, and 14 bases lay in between. The CDR3 nucleotides are TGTGCCAGCAGCAGGGGGGGGGTTTCTCAGCCCCAGCATTTT. It codes for CASSRGGVSQPQHF.

The V call is TRBV28, the J call TRBJ1-5, with D perhaps TRBD1 (6 bases). V was pared by 2 bases and J by 6 bases, with 17 bases between. The CDR3 consists of 16 residues. CDR1 MDHEN and CDR2 SYDVKM come from the germline V gene. The CDR3 DNA reads as TGTGCCAGCAGTTTAAACTCCGACAGGCGGCGTCAGCCCCAGCATTTT. This encodes CASSLNSDRRRQPQHF. The entire variable domain, with the rest obtained from reference TRBV28 and TRBJ1-5, is as follows: DVKVTQSSRYLVKRTGEKVFLECVQDMDHENMFWYRQDPGLGLRLIYFSYDVKMKEKGDIPEGYSVSREKKERFSLILESASTNQTSMYLCASSLNSDRRRQPQHFGDGTRLSIL.

The chain has TRBV27 and TRBJ2-7; 8 nucleotides line up with TRBD1. V trimming: 8 bases; J trimming: 6 bases; junction bases outside the gene matches: 9. The CDR3 consists of 13 residues. Germline CDR1 and CDR2: MNHEY and SMNVEV (reference sequence). This CDR3 is CASGRDRLSEQYF. The CDR3 DNA is TGTGCCAGCGGCCGGGACAGGCTCTCCGAGCAGTACTTC.

This sequence joins TRBV11-1 and TRBJ1-6; D gene uncertain. The germline V gene has CDR1 SGHAT and CDR2 FQDESV (reference sequence). This CDR3 comprises 14 residues. The germline V and J ends were trimmed by 1 base and 6 bases, with 7 bases remaining between them. The CDR3 sequence is CASSLGVSNSPLHF. In DNA, the CDR3 is TGTGCCAGCAGCTTAGGGGTTTCTAATTCACCCCTCCACTTT. The complete variable domain, with remaining parts taken from reference TRBV11-1 and TRBJ1-6, reads EAEVAQSPRYKITEKSQAVAFWCDPISGHATLYWYRQILGQGPELLVQFQDESVVDDSQLPKDRFSAERLKGVDSTLKIQPAELGDSAMYLCASSLGVSNSPLHFGNGTRLTVT.

This chain links TRBV6-1 with TRBJ2-2; 8 nucleotides align to TRBD2. The junction had 10 bases not matched to a gene; V was cut back by 3 bases and J by 1 base. Germline values: CDR1 MNHNS, CDR2 SASEGT. The CDR3 is 18 amino acids. CDR3 in DNA: TGTGCCAGCAGTGAGTGGACTAGCAGTAGTTGGAACACCGGGGAGCTGTTTTTT. Translating it yields CASSEWTSSSWNTGELFF.

J is TRBJ2-7 and V is TRBV10-3, with a weak D call TRBD2 (6 bases). This CDR3 is built from 12 residues. CDR1 is ENHRY, CDR2 SYGVKD, per germline. The V end was cut by 8 bases, the J end by 3 bases, with 11 bases between. The CDR3 sequence is CAIRGSGYEQYF. CDR3 nucleotide sequence: TGTGCCATCCGGGGTAGCGGCTACGAGCAGTACTTC.